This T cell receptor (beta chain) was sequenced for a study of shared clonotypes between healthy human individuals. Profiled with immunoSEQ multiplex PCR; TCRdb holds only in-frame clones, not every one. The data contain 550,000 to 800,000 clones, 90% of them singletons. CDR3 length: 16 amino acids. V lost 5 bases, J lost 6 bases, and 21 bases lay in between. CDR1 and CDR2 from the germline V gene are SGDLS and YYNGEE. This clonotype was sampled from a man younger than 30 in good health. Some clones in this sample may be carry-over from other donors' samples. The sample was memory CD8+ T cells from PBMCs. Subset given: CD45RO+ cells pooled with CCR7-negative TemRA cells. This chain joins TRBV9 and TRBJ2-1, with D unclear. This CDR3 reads CASSGDGLLVSNEQFF. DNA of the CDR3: TGTGCCAGCAGTGGGGATGGGCTTCTAGTCTCCAATGAGCAGTTCTTC.